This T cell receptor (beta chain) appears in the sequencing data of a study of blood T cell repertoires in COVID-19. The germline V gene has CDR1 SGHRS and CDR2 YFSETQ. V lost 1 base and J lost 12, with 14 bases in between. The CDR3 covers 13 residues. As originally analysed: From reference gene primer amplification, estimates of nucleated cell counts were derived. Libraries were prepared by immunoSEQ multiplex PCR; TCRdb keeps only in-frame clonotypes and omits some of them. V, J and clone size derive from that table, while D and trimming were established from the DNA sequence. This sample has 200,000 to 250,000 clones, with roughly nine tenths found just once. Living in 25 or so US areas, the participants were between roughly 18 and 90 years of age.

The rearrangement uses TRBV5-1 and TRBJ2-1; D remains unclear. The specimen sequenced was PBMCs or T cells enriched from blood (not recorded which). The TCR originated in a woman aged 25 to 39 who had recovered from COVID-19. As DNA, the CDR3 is TGCGCCAGCAGCTTGCGAGTTAGCCCGACGCAGTTCTTC. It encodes CASSLRVSPTQFF.